This T cell receptor (beta chain) was recorded in a study of human T cells and chemical hapten exposure. Overall study: Subjects had 2% DPC placed on 2 cm by 2 cm of upper inner arm skin for sensitization. Throughout the approximately 24-week study, diphenylcyclopropenone was applied weekly to the patients' scalps.

TCRdb itself ran the RACE reads through MiXCR, one entry per CDR3 protein. The table records tens of thousands of distinct CDR3 sequences, 3.3% of them present only once. Points from the study as a whole: No shift was seen in TCRs above 1 in 1000 frequency with DPC sensitization. As the donors had alopecia, their immune response may differ from healthy people's.

This clonotype was found many times. Its antigen remains unidentified. The time point here: patch test 2, 6 weeks after DPC sensitization. Treatment specified: therapeutic diphenylcyclopropenone sensitization with weekly scalp DPC. This CDR3 region has 17 residues. V was trimmed by 1 base and J by 0 bases, leaving 13 bases between them. In germline, CDR1 is MNHNS, CDR2 SASEGT. This TCR was recovered from a man aged 35 to 55 with alopecia areata. Some clones in this sample may be carry-over from other donors' samples. Here the sequenced sample was whole blood, taken in connection with sensitization to the hapten diphenylcyclopropenone (DPC). V and J are TRBV6-1 and TRBJ1-5, with a tentative D call TRBD1 (5 bases). CDR3 bases: TGTGCCAGCAGTGAAGTGGGTTGGGGGAGTAGCAATCAGCCCCAGCATTTT. Translating it yields CASSEVGWGSSNQPQHF.